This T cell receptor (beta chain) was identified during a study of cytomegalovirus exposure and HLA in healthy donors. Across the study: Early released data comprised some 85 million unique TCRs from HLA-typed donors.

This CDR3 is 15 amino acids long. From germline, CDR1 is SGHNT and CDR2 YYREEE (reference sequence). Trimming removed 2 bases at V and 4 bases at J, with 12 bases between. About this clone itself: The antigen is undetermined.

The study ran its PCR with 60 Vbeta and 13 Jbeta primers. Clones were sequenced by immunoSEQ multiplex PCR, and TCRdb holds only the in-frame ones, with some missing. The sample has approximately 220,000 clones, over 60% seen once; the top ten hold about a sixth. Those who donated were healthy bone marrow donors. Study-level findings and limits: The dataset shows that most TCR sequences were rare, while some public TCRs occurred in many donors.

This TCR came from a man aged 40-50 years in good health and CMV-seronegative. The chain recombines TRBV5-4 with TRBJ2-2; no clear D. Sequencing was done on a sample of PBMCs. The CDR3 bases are TGTGCCAGCAGCTTCGAATCCCGCGGCACCGGGGAGCTGTTTTTT. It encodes CASSFESRGTGELFF.